A single sample is the source of the 20 T cell receptor beta chains below, sequenced in a study of shared clonotypes between healthy human individuals. Sequenced by immunoSEQ multiplex PCR; TCRdb stores in-frame clones only, minus some. The table includes more than 2,000,000 clones, 80% to 95% detected once. The sequenced material came from naive CD4+ T cells from PBMCs. Subset here: CD45RA+ positively selected. Receptors originate from a man aged 18-30 years in good health. Some clones in this sample may be carry-over from other donors' samples.

The chain joins TRBV6-5 to TRBJ1-2; TRBD1 is a possible D gene (5 bases). The CDR3 length is 15 residues. The germline V gene has CDR1 MNHEY and CDR2 SVGAGI. The V and J ends lost 2 bases and 5 bases respectively, with 15 bases between them. CDR3 in amino acids: CASSYKAQGFYGYTF. CDR3 DNA sequence: TGTGCCAGCAGTTACAAGGCCCAGGGTTTTTATGGCTACACCTTC.

This clone was seen only once. This sequence joins TRBV5-1 and TRBJ2-7; TRBD2 agrees at 8 bases. The CDR3 has 16 amino acids. CDR1 SGHRS and CDR2 YFSETQ come from the germline V gene. The junction had 5 bases not matched to a gene; V was cut back by 0 bases and J by 0 bases. CDR3 sequence reads: CASSLVVTSDSYEQYF. In DNA, the CDR3 is TGCGCCAGCAGCTTGGTCGTGACTAGCGACTCCTACGAGCAGTACTTC.

V usage is TRBV5-1 and J usage is TRBJ1-1; 7 bases map to TRBD1. Trimming took 1 base from V and 3 from J; bases not matched to a gene: 27. The CDR3 has 22 residues. Germline V gene lookup returns CDR1 SGHRS and CDR2 YFSETQ. Here the CDR3 reads CASSLYRYSGDSIFPGYTEAFF. The CDR3 DNA sequence: TGCGCCAGCAGCTTGTATAGATACTCCGGGGACAGTATTTTTCCGGGGTACACTGAAGCTTTCTTT. Using reference TRBV5-1 and TRBJ1-1 for the parts outside the CDR3, the full variable domain is KAGVTQTPRYLIKTRGQQVTLSCSPISGHRSVSWYQQTPGQGLQFLFEYFSETQRNKGNFPGRFSGRQFSNSRSEMNVSTLELGDSALYLCASSLYRYSGDSIFPGYTEAFFGQGTRLTVV.

V is TRBV5-1 and J is TRBJ2-7, with 8 bases aligning to TRBD1. CDR3 size: 15 residues. V lost 3 bases to trimming and J lost 5 bases; unmatched junction nucleotides: 10. Germline loops: CDR1 SGHRS, CDR2 YFSETQ. In DNA form, the CDR3 reads TGCGCCAGCAGCTCCGGACAGGGCGGATTACACGAGCAGTACTTC. Its translation is CASSSGQGGLHEQYF.

CDR3 amino acids: CASLLAGGPPEQYF. In DNA form, the CDR3 reads TGTGCCAGTCTCCTAGCGGGAGGGCCCCCCGAGCAGTACTTC. The chain is built from TRBV19 and TRBJ2-7; 12 bases fit TRBD2. J was trimmed by 6 bases and V by 8 bases; bases with no gene match: 8. The length of the CDR3 is 14 residues. The germline V gene encodes CDR1 LNHDA and CDR2 SQIVND (reference sequence).

The J gene is TRBJ2-7, the V gene TRBV28, with 7 nucleotides matching TRBD1. The CDR3 runs to 15 residues. The trim removed 4 bases at V and 13 bases at J, leaving 19 bases unmatched. Germline CDR1 MDHEN, CDR2 SYDVKM. The CDR3 sequence: CASSSPGQNPFLTYF. DNA of the CDR3: TGTGCCAGCAGTTCCCCGGGACAGAACCCCTTTTTAACTTACTTC.

The V and J genes are TRBV6-1 and TRBJ2-7; perhaps D is TRBD1 or TRBD2 (5 bases each). Trimming stripped 0 bases from V and 3 bases from J, with 12 bases between. Per germline, CDR1 MNHNS and CDR2 SASEGT. The CDR3 runs to 15 residues. Here the CDR3 DNA reads TGTGCCAGCAGTGAAGCAAGAGGGACGATCTACGAGCAGTACTTC. Residues: CASSEARGTIYEQYF.

The chain combines TRBV7-2 with TRBJ2-3, with D uncertain. CDR1 SGHTA and CDR2 FQGNSA come from the germline V gene. The CDR3 spans 15 residues. Trimming cost V 0 bases and J 2 bases, with 9 bases left between them. CDR3 in DNA: TGTGCCAGCAGCTTAGCCCCCGGCCCCACAGATACGCAGTATTTT. Protein product: CASSLAPGPTDTQYF.

The rearrangement uses TRBV7-9 and TRBJ1-1, with 9 bases matching TRBD1. V lost 1 base, J lost 4 bases, and 1 base stayed unmatched. The V gene's germline CDR1 is SEHNR and CDR2 FQNEAQ (reference sequence). This CDR3 region has 14 residues. CDR3 amino acids: CASSLVTGGTEAFF. CDR3 nucleotides: TGTGCCAGCAGCTTAGTGACAGGGGGCACTGAAGCTTTCTTT.

The chain uses TRBV25-1 and TRBJ1-4; no definite D call. The germline V and J ends were trimmed by 8 bases and 2 bases, with 12 bases remaining between them. This CDR3 spans 14 amino acids. The germline V gene encodes CDR1 MGHDK and CDR2 SYGVNS. CDR3 sequence (DNA): TGTGCCAGCGCTAAGGGAGACACTAATGAAAAACTGTTTTTT. It codes for CASAKGDTNEKLFF. Filled out from reference TRBV25-1 and TRBJ1-4, the complete variable domain reads EADIYQTPRYLVIGTGKKITLECSQTMGHDKMYWYQQDPGMELHLIHYSYGVNSTEKGDLSSESTVSRIRTEHFPLTLESARPSHTSQYLCASAKGDTNEKLFFGSGTQLSVL.

V is TRBV6-5 and J is TRBJ2-7, with a possible D match to TRBD2 (6 bases). Trimming removed 7 bases from V and 6 bases from J, with 13 bases in between. The CDR3 is 12 amino acids. Germline CDR1 reads MNHEY; CDR2 reads SVGAGI. Here the CDR3 reads CASNRRESEQYF. CDR3 nucleotides: TGTGCCAGCAACCGACGGGAGAGCGAGCAGTACTTC.

The rearrangement links TRBV16 to TRBJ1-4; TRBD1 is a possible D gene (6 bases). V lost 0 bases, J lost 3 bases, and 8 bases lay in between. The CDR3 spans 15 residues. Germline CDR1 and CDR2: KGHSY and FQNENV. The DNA for the CDR3 is TGTGCCAGCAGCCAATCTGGACAGCCTAATGAAAAACTGTTTTTT. Translating it yields CASSQSGQPNEKLFF. Full variable domain (rest looked up from reference TRBV16 and TRBJ1-4): GEEVAQTPKHLVRGEGQKAKLYCAPIKGHSYVFWYQQVLKNEFKFLISFQNENVFDETGMPKERFSAKCLPNSPCSLEIQATKLEDSAVYFCASSQSGQPNEKLFFGSGTQLSVL.

The J gene is TRBJ1-2, the V gene TRBV7-2; no clear D gene. Per the germline V gene, CDR1 is SGHTA and CDR2 is FQGNSA. CDR3 length: 13 residues. The germline V and J ends were trimmed by 4 bases and 6 bases, with 12 bases remaining between them. The CDR3 DNA reads TGTGCCAGCAGCTGGCGACAAAGGGATGGCTACACCTTC. This translates into CASSWRQRDGYTF.

This sequence joins TRBV28 and TRBJ2-1, with no clear D. With 7 bases removed from V and 9 bases from J, the gap between germline ends came to 22 bases. Germline V CDR1 and CDR2: MDHEN, SYDVKM. The CDR3 has 15 residues. CDR3 nucleotide sequence: TGTGCCAGCACCCGTCCATTAGGCACCTCTGGTGAGCAGTTCTTC. Translating it yields CASTRPLGTSGEQFF.

V is TRBV14 and J is TRBJ2-7; 8 positions match TRBD2. The CDR3 has 15 residues. J was trimmed by 2 bases and V by 4 bases; bases with no gene match: 7. The germline CDR1 and CDR2 sequences are SGHDN and FVKESK. The CDR3 loop is CASSPIAGFTYEQYF. The CDR3 region has the DNA TGTGCCAGCAGCCCAATAGCGGGATTCACCTACGAGCAGTACTTC.

V and J are TRBV11-3 and TRBJ2-3; tentatively, D is TRBD2 (5 bases). V was cut by 4 bases and J by 4 bases, with 18 bases left in between. The CDR3 has 16 amino acids. The germline V gene has CDR1 SGHNT and CDR2 YENEEA. The CDR3 DNA sequence: TGTGCCAGCAGCTCCACCCCAGAGGGAGTGGCAGATACGCAGTATTTT. Translating it yields CASSSTPEGVADTQYF. The variable domain in full, with the rest retrieved from reference TRBV11-3 and TRBJ2-3, is EAGVVQSPRYKIIEKKQPVAFWCNPISGHNTLYWYLQNLGQGPELLIRYENEEAVDDSQLPKDRFSAERLKGVDSTLKIQPAELGDSAVYLCASSSTPEGVADTQYFGPGTRLTVL.

V usage is TRBV7-2 and J usage is TRBJ2-3; the D is unclear. In germline, CDR1 is SGHTA, CDR2 FQGNSA. The CDR3 is made up of 15 amino acids. V lost 5 bases and J 4 bases, leaving 16 bases between the germline ends. The CDR3 sequence is CASSPAGRTADTQYF. The CDR3 DNA sequence: TGTGCCAGCAGCCCTGCTGGCAGGACCGCAGATACGCAGTATTTT. Full variable domain (rest looked up from reference TRBV7-2 and TRBJ2-3): GAGVSQSPSNKVTEKGKDVELRCDPISGHTALYWYRQSLGQGLEFLIYFQGNSAPDKSGLPSDRFSAERTGGSVSTLTIQRTQQEDSAVYLCASSPAGRTADTQYFGPGTRLTVL.

V gene TRBV27 combines with J gene TRBJ2-7; D perhaps matches TRBD2 (5 bases). Germline values: CDR1 MNHEY, CDR2 SMNVEV (reference sequence). The V end was cut by 4 bases, the J end by 2 bases, with 18 bases between. This CDR3 is 16 amino acids long. CDR3 nucleotides: TGTGCCAGCAGTTCCCTAGGACTTCTCCCGGCCTACGAGCAGTACTTC. Encoded protein: CASSSLGLLPAYEQYF.

V usage is TRBV5-1 and J usage is TRBJ2-3; 7 bases are a match to TRBD2. CDR3 size: 15 residues. Germline values: CDR1 SGHRS, CDR2 YFSETQ. Trimming cost V 7 bases and J 4 bases; bases outside gene matches: 12. The CDR3 region is CASQRKLAEADTQYF. Here the CDR3 DNA reads TGCGCCAGCCAACGGAAGCTAGCGGAAGCAGATACGCAGTATTTT.

This clone was detected only once. The chain joins TRBV2 to TRBJ2-7; D possibly matches TRBD1 or TRBD2 (7 bases each). This CDR3 comprises 15 residues. The V and J ends lost 7 bases and 2 bases respectively, with 18 bases between them. Germline V CDR1 and CDR2: SNHLY, FYNNEI. CDR3 amino acids: CASKRWGGQTYEQYF. The CDR3 coding sequence is TGTGCCAGCAAGCGGTGGGGGGGACAGACCTACGAGCAGTACTTC.